This T cell receptor beta chain appears in the sequencing data of a study of PD-L1 blockade in urothelial cancer. In germline, CDR1 is SGHRS, CDR2 YFSETQ. The ends lost 0 bases at V and 1 base at J; junction bases unmatched: 8. The length of the CDR3 is 18 residues. Time point here: pretreatment peripheral blood. Clones were read by immunoSEQ multiplex PCR, and TCRdb kept only the in-frame ones, dropping some. The data show about 95,000 clones, around 89% seen once. The rearrangement joins TRBV5-1 to TRBJ2-3, with 10 bases lining up with TRBD2. The sequenced sample was PBMCs, obtained around atezolizumab (anti-PD-L1) treatment. This clonotype originated in a man aged 55 to 70 with urothelial cancer. The CDR3 loop reads CASSLALLAGVGTDTQYF. The DNA of the CDR3 is TGCGCCAGCAGCTTGGCCCTTCTAGCGGGGGTCGGCACAGATACGCAGTATTTT.